Given below is one T cell receptor (beta chain) in context. These data come from a study of T cell responses to AZD1222 COVID-19 vaccine. Sequencing used immunoSEQ multiplex PCR; TCRdb keeps in-frame clones, though not all of them. The sample lists roughly 150,000 clones, 70% to 90% seen once, with about 3.1% in the top ten. V was shortened by 4 bases and J by 5 bases, with 11 bases between the two germline ends. Germline V gene sequence: CDR1 LGHDT, CDR2 YNNKEL (reference sequence). The CDR3 has 13 amino acids. This chain connects TRBV3-1 (or the pseudogene TRBV3-2) to TRBJ2-5, with D uncertain. This receptor was identified in an adult who received the AZD1222 COVID-19 vaccine. Material: peripheral blood, obtained 28 days after the second AZD1222 dose. The CDR3 loop reads CASSPTRDETQYF. In DNA, the CDR3 is TGTGCCAGCAGCCCTACAAGGGATGAGACCCAGTACTTC.